One and the same sample provided the 3 T cell receptor beta chains below, sequenced in a study of T-cell reconstitution after alpha-beta-depleted transplantation in children. Unique molecular identifiers tagged the TCRbeta library. TCRdb processed the PCR reads anew with MiXCR; each CDR3 protein has one entry. Among 330,000 or so distinct CDR3 sequences listed, about a tenth were seen once. The sequencing here drew on PBMCs, taken before TCRalphabeta/CD19-depleted stem cell transplant. These receptors all stem from a boy in the first two years of life with acute myeloid leukemia, due to receive a stem cell transplant.

The sample holds a few counts of this clonotype. The J gene is TRBJ2-3, the V gene TRBV6-1, with TRBD2 identical over 7 bases. The CDR3 is 15 amino acids. The V gene end was trimmed by 7 bases and the J gene end by 4 bases; junction bases not matched to a gene: 11. The germline gives CDR1 MNHNS, CDR2 SASEGT. The CDR3 loop reads CASKAKGGFADTQYF. In DNA, the CDR3 is TGTGCCAGCAAAGCTAAGGGAGGGTTCGCAGATACGCAGTATTTT.

Many counts were recorded for this clonotype. The junction shows a germline mismatch at one end, possibly a read error. V and J are TRBV4-3 and TRBJ2-1; the D gene is possibly TRBD2 (7 bases). This CDR3 spans 17 amino acids. Per germline, CDR1 LGHNA and CDR2 YSLEER. The CDR3 loop reads CSSSYLRGAYSYNEQFF. The CDR3 DNA reads TGCTCCAGCAGCTACCTACGGGGGGCTTACTCCTACAATGAGCAGTTCTTC.

This clonotype was recorded a few times. V and J are TRBV28 and TRBJ2-6; 7 nucleotides agree with TRBD2. V shed 10 bases, J shed 0 bases, and the junction held 9 bases outside the gene matches. This CDR3 contains 16 residues. Per germline, CDR1 MDHEN and CDR2 SYDVKM. The CDR3 loop reads CATLGEGLSGANVLTF. Here the CDR3 DNA reads TGTGCCACATTGGGGGAGGGTCTCTCTGGGGCCAACGTCCTGACTTTC.